The T cell receptor (beta chain) under discussion was sequenced for a study of blood T cell repertoires in COVID-19. Study context: The United States, Italy and Spain were the sources of the acute and convalescent COVID-19 samples. PBMCs, B-cell-depleted T cells, or T cells were the source of the cDNA or gDNA that made up the material.

The V end lost 0 bases, the J end lost 4 bases, and 10 bases lay between the germline ends. The CDR3 has 15 amino acids. CDR1 and CDR2 (germline): SGHRS, YFSETQ. This clone was recorded once. Original analysis: Amplifying reference gene primers gave estimates of nucleated cell counts. The method was immunoSEQ multiplex PCR; TCRdb's version includes in-frame clones alone and lacks a portion of them. The V and J calls and clone size come from that table; D and trimming were worked out from the DNA. Among 150,000 or so clones listed, roughly 80% were seen once. The TCR originated in a woman aged 80 or over with acute or convalescent COVID-19. The sequencing input was peripheral blood. The chain combines TRBV5-1 with TRBJ2-2; D unresolved. The CDR3 sequence: CASSLAFQRTGELFF. Written as DNA, the CDR3 is TGCGCCAGCAGCTTGGCCTTCCAGCGCACCGGGGAGCTGTTTTTT.